Listed below are T cell receptor beta chains from one sample, sequenced in a study of blood T cell repertoires in COVID-19. Clones were sequenced by immunoSEQ multiplex PCR, and TCRdb holds only the in-frame ones, with some missing. This table has some 180,000 clones, more than 80% appearing once. The material sequenced was peripheral blood. The receptors originated from a middle-aged man with acute or convalescent COVID-19. The CDR3 runs from the conserved cysteine through the conserved F or W. The D gene is left open where the match is weak. Clone size is given for some rows only: seen once, a few or many times, or a class if the clone is expanded.

V gene	D gene	J gene	clone size	CDR3 DNA	CDR3 protein
TRBV3-1/TRBV3-2	TRBD1	TRBJ1-6	-	TGTGCCAGCAGCCGACAGGGGAGTAATTCACCCCTCCACTTT	CASSRQGSNSPLHF
TRBV21-1	-	TRBJ2-6	many	TGTGCCAGCATCAGACACATCTCTGGGGCCAACGTCCTGACTTTC	CASIRHISGANVLTF
TRBV11-3	TRBD1	TRBJ1-1	-	TGTGCCAGCAGCCCAGGACAGGGGGCGGACACTGAAGCTTTCTTT	CASSPGQGADTEAFF
TRBV5-6	TRBD1	TRBJ2-7	-	TGTGCCAGCAGCTTGGCCGGGGGGACAGGGTTGTTCGCCTACGAGCAGTACTTC	CASSLAGGTGLFAYEQYF
TRBV4-2	-	TRBJ2-3	few	TGTGCCAGCAGCCTAAGCCGGGACATTTCCACAGATACGCAGTATTTT	CASSLSRDISTDTQYF
TRBV5-8	-	TRBJ2-5	-	TGTGCCAGCACCTGGACTTGGGCGGGGACCCAGTACTTC	CASTWTWAGTQYF
TRBV19	-	TRBJ2-2	-	TGTGCCAGTATCCCCTCCGCTCGGGGAACCGGGGAGCTGTTTTTT	CASIPSARGTGELFF
TRBV19	-	TRBJ1-5	-	TGTGCCAGTAGTAGGGCCGGGGATCAGCCCCAGCATTTT	CASSRAGDQPQHF
TRBV3-1/TRBV3-2	-	TRBJ1-1	once	TGTGCCAGCAGTTCACAGGGAAAAGGCGAAGCTTTCTTT	CASSSQGKGEAFF
TRBV12-3/TRBV12-4	-	TRBJ2-1	-	TGTGCCAGCAGTTTCTCCAATGAGCAGTTCTTC	CASSFSNEQFF
TRBV2	TRBD1	TRBJ2-7	-	TGTGCCAGCAGGACAGGGGACGCATACGAGCAGTACTTC	CASRTGDAYEQYF
TRBV5-1	TRBD1	TRBJ2-7	-	TGCGCCAGCAGCTGGACAGGGACAGGGGAGCAGTACTTC	CASSWTGTGEQYF
TRBV30	TRBD2	TRBJ2-5	-	TGTGCCTGGGGTCATAGCGGGATCTCAGAGACCCAGTACTTC	CAWGHSGISETQYF
TRBV23-1	-	TRBJ1-1	-	TGCGCCAGCAGTCAAAATTCAGGGGATGTGGGAACTGAAGCTTTCTTT	CASSQNSGDVGTEAFF
TRBV27	-	TRBJ2-3	-	TGTGCCAGCAGCACGGAACGAACCCACCGGGGTACAGATACGCAGTATTTT	CASSTERTHRGTDTQYF
TRBV19	-	TRBJ1-3	-	TGTGCCAGTCACCCCGGTTCCACGGGAAACACCATATATTTT	CASHPGSTGNTIYF
TRBV19	-	TRBJ1-3	-	TGTGCCAGTAGTATGTACGGGACTGGAAACACCATATATTTT	CASSMYGTGNTIYF
TRBV18	-	TRBJ2-1	-	TGTGCCAGCTCACCCCCCGGCGGGGAGTTGCAGTTCTTC	CASSPPGGELQFF
TRBV29-1	-	TRBJ2-2	-	TGCAGCGTTGCTCTTGGACAGAACACCGGGGAGCTGTTTTTT	CSVALGQNTGELFF
TRBV29-1	-	TRBJ2-4	-	TGCAGCGTTGTAGGGGTCTCGGCAGAAATTAACATTCAGTACTTC	CSVVGVSAEINIQYF
TRBV10-3	-	TRBJ2-3	-	TGTGCCATCAGAGGAGGACAGACTAGCACAGATACGCAGTATTTT	CAIRGGQTSTDTQYF
TRBV10-3	-	TRBJ2-7	-	TGTGCCATCAGTGAGTCGAGTCACAGCCCCTACGAGCAGTACTTC	CAISESSHSPYEQYF
TRBV30	TRBD1	TRBJ1-3	-	TGTGCCTGGGGTCTGACAGGGGTGAACTCTGGAAACACCATATATTTT	CAWGLTGVNSGNTIYF
TRBV19	-	TRBJ2-7	-	TGTGCCAGTAGTGGGGGCCCCCCCTACGAGCAGTACTTC	CASSGGPPYEQYF
TRBV2	-	TRBJ2-1	-	TGTGCCAGCAGTACAGGGTCTGGTGAGCAGTTCTTC	CASSTGSGEQFF
TRBV27	-	TRBJ2-5	-	TGTGCCAGCAGCTCCGACTTCCAAGAGACCCAGTACTTC	CASSSDFQETQYF
TRBV29-1	-	TRBJ1-2	-	TGCAGCGTTGGTCAGAACTATGGCTACACCTTC	CSVGQNYGYTF
TRBV13	-	TRBJ1-6	few	TGTGCCAGCAGCTTATGGTCCGTCGTTCGGCGGTCACCCCTCCACTTT	CASSLWSVVRRSPLHF
TRBV27	TRBD2	TRBJ2-2	few	TGTGCCAGCAGTAGCAGCGGGAGGGCCAGCGGGGAGCTGTTTTTT	CASSSSGRASGELFF
TRBV2	TRBD2	TRBJ2-3	-	TGTGCCAGCAGTGCACCTAAACAGCGGGGGTTAGATACGCAGTATTTT	CASSAPKQRGLDTQYF
TRBV3-1/TRBV3-2	-	TRBJ2-7	-	TGTGCCAGCAGCCCCTCGGGACTCCTCTACGAGCAGTACTTC	CASSPSGLLYEQYF